One and the same sample provided the 9 T cell receptor beta chains below, sequenced in a study of blood T cell repertoires in COVID-19. The assay was immunoSEQ multiplex PCR, and TCRdb's table has in-frame clones only and misses some. The data hold around 57,000 clones, with roughly 82% observed a single time. Sequenced input: peripheral blood. All receptors derive from a woman in her fifties or sixties with acute or convalescent COVID-19.

The gene calls are TRBV15 and TRBJ2-2, with D possibly matching TRBD2 (7 bases). Looked up from germline, CDR1 is LNHNV and CDR2 is YYDKDF (reference sequence). Trimming left V 0 bases short and J 1 base short, with 12 bases between. The CDR3 runs to 17 residues. The CDR3 spells CATSREKGGKNTGELFF. DNA of the CDR3: TGTGCCACCAGCAGAGAAAAGGGGGGGAAGAACACCGGGGAGCTGTTTTTT.

J is TRBJ2-7 and V is TRBV6-5, with no clear D. V lost 6 bases, J lost 2 bases, and 11 bases lay in between. Germline-derived CDR1 and CDR2 are MNHEY and SVGAGI. The CDR3 is made up of 13 amino acids. CDR3 sequence: CASRLGGTYEQYF. Written as DNA, the CDR3 is TGTGCCAGCAGACTTGGCGGAACCTACGAGCAGTACTTC.

The J gene is TRBJ2-7, the V gene TRBV18; D is ambiguous. The CDR3 loop spans 13 amino acids. Germline CDR1 is KGHSH and CDR2 is LQKENI. V lost 0 bases to trimming and J lost 3 bases, with 6 bases between them. The chain's CDR3 is CASSPPLSYEQYF. The CDR3 bases are TGTGCCAGCTCACCACCGCTGAGCTACGAGCAGTACTTC.

This sequence joins TRBV5-1 and TRBJ2-1; D perhaps matches TRBD1 (5 bases). The CDR3 sequence is 13 residues long. Germline values: CDR1 SGHRS, CDR2 YFSETQ. V dropped 2 bases and J dropped 5 bases, with 8 bases sitting between them. In nucleotides, the CDR3 is TGCGCCAGCAGCTTTATGGACAACAATGAGCAGTTCTTC. Translated, it gives CASSFMDNNEQFF.

The V gene is TRBV4-3, the J gene TRBJ1-5; 8 bases line up with TRBD1. CDR1 LGHNA and CDR2 YSLEER come from the germline V gene. The V and J ends lost 3 bases and 0 bases, in that order; junction bases with no gene match: 4. The CDR3 runs 16 residues. The CDR3 DNA is TGCGCCAGCAGCCAGGAAACAGGGGGTAGCAATCAGCCCCAGCATTTT. It encodes CASSQETGGSNQPQHF.

The table lists this clone with a count of one. This rearrangement joins TRBV29-1 to TRBJ1-2; a weak D match, TRBD1 (6 bases). CDR1 is SQVTM and CDR2 is ANQGSEA in the germline V gene. With 3 bases removed from V and 8 bases from J, the gap between germline ends came to 16 bases. The CDR3 covers 13 residues. CDR3 nucleotide sequence: TGCAGCGTTGAGGTGCAGGGGTCGAGCGGCTACACCTTC. This codes for CSVEVQGSSGYTF.

This clone came up a few times. The rearrangement uses TRBV27 and TRBJ2-7, with 8 bases that match TRBD1. There are 15 residues in the CDR3. Trimming cost V 5 bases and J 1 base; bases outside gene matches: 7. Germline V lookup: CDR1 MNHEY, CDR2 SMNVEV (reference sequence). The CDR3 region is CASSAGTGRSYEQYF. The CDR3 region has the DNA TGTGCCAGCAGTGCCGGGACAGGTCGGTCCTACGAGCAGTACTTC.

This clone appeared once. J is TRBJ1-2 and V is TRBV29-1; D is unresolved. CDR1 and CDR2 from the germline V gene are SQVTM and ANQGSEA. The CDR3 is 12 residues long. Trimming took 1 base from V and 7 from J, leaving 10 bases between them. The DNA for the CDR3 is TGCAGCGTTGAAGTGAGAGGGCTTGGCTACACCTTC. Translation gives CSVEVRGLGYTF.

The V gene is TRBV3-1 (or the pseudogene TRBV3-2), the J gene TRBJ2-2; tentatively, D is TRBD2 (5 bases). Trimming pared 6 bases from V and 6 bases from J, leaving 5 bases between. This CDR3 spans 11 amino acids. Per germline, CDR1 LGHDT and CDR2 YNNKEL (reference sequence). Here the CDR3 DNA reads TGTGCCAGCAGGGGAGCCGGGGAGCTGTTTTTT. It yields the protein CASRGAGELFF.